The rows below give T cell receptor beta chains drawn from one sample of a study of cytomegalovirus exposure and HLA in healthy donors. Clones were read by immunoSEQ multiplex PCR, and TCRdb kept only the in-frame ones, dropping some. The repertoire holds fewer than 400,000 clones, with over 75% as singletons. Sequencing was performed on PBMCs. Source of these receptors: a man aged 25-45 years in good health and CMV-seronegative. The CDR3 runs from the conserved cysteine through the conserved F or W. The D gene is left open where the match is weak. Only part of the rows carry a size: once, few, many, or a class if the clone is expanded.

d_call clone_size j_call v_call cdr3_aa cdr3_nt
TRBD1 few TRBJ1-5 TRBV2 CASSWTGYQPQHF TGTGCCAGCAGTTGGACAGGGTATCAGCCCCAGCATTTT
. . TRBJ2-2 TRBV19 CASTSMGDTGELFF TGTGCCAGTACTAGTATGGGAGACACCGGGGAGCTGTTTTTT
. . TRBJ1-2 TRBV4-1 CASSQGSRLYGYTF TGCGCCAGCAGCCAAGGGTCCAGACTCTATGGCTACACCTTC
TRBD1 few TRBJ1-6 TRBV7-2 CASRAPGTGYSPLHF TGTGCCAGCAGGGCCCCTGGGACAGGGTATTCACCCCTCCACTTT
. . TRBJ2-7 TRBV5-1 CASSPQAHYEQYF TGCGCCAGCAGCCCCCAGGCCCACTACGAGCAGTACTTC
. . TRBJ1-5 TRBV4-3 CASSQSAGGFNQPQHF TGCGCCAGCAGCCAATCCGCGGGGGGATTCAATCAGCCCCAGCATTTT
. . TRBJ2-3 TRBV29-1 CSGTRDSTDTQYF TGCAGCGGAACCCGGGACTCGACAGATACGCAGTATTTT
. . TRBJ1-1 TRBV6-1 CASREDGYTEAFF TGTGCCAGCAGAGAAGACGGTTACACTGAAGCTTTCTTT
TRBD1 . TRBJ2-3 TRBV12-5 CASGYSPGQGTDTQYF TGTGCTAGTGGTTATAGCCCGGGACAGGGCACAGATACGCAGTATTTT
. once TRBJ1-5 TRBV21-1 CASSTWRGRARVGNQPQHF TGTGCCAGCAGCACTTGGAGGGGCAGGGCGCGGGTTGGCAATCAGCCCCAGCATTTT
. . TRBJ2-1 TRBV4-3 CASSQDKAGFSYNEQFF TGCGCCAGCAGCCAAGATAAAGCAGGTTTCTCCTACAATGAGCAGTTCTTC
. . TRBJ2-7 TRBV18 CASSPPRSGKSWDYEQYF TGTGCCAGCTCACCACCTCGTTCGGGGAAATCCTGGGACTACGAGCAGTACTTC
TRBD2 . TRBJ2-1 TRBV25-1 CASSAGTSGGWEQFF TGTGCCAGCAGTGCCGGGACTAGCGGGGGGTGGGAGCAGTTCTTC
. . TRBJ2-3 TRBV6-4 CASSEERGSTDTQYF TGTGCCAGCAGTGAAGAACGGGGTAGCACAGATACGCAGTATTTT
. . TRBJ2-6 TRBV4-1 CASSQDKGISGANVLTF TGCGCCAGCAGCCAAGATAAGGGGATCTCTGGGGCCAACGTCCTGACTTTC
. . TRBJ1-1 TRBV6-5 CASNSQGLGTEAFF TGTGCCAGCAATTCGCAGGGATTGGGAACTGAAGCTTTCTTT
TRBD1 . TRBJ1-5 TRBV19 CASRPDRERSQPQHF TGTGCCAGTAGGCCGGACAGGGAAAGGAGTCAGCCCCAGCATTTT
TRBD1 . TRBJ1-2 TRBV4-3 CASSQDVGQGAITYGYTF TGCGCCAGCAGCCAAGACGTGGGACAGGGCGCCATTACCTATGGCTACACCTTC
TRBD1 . TRBJ1-5 TRBV28 CASSSNRGREPQHF TGTGCCAGCAGTTCCAACAGGGGCAGAGAGCCCCAGCATTTT
TRBD1 . TRBJ2-7 TRBV6-1 CAISAGTGYIYEQYF TGTGCCATTTCGGCCGGGACAGGATACATCTACGAGCAGTACTTC
TRBD1 many TRBJ2-2 TRBV7-9 CASSPVVSGTGNGELFF TGTGCCAGCAGCCCAGTGGTGTCCGGGACAGGGAACGGGGAGCTGTTTTTT
TRBD1 . TRBJ1-2 TRBV4-3 CASSPTGTGRLYGYTF TGCGCCAGCAGCCCAACCGGGACAGGGCGTTTGTATGGCTACACCTTC
. . TRBJ2-2 TRBV7-2 CASSSGLLNPGELFF TGTGCCAGCAGCAGCGGACTACTTAACCCCGGGGAGCTGTTTTTT
. . TRBJ1-1 TRBV19 CASSQAGNTEAFF TGTGCCAGTTCCCAAGCCGGGAACACTGAAGCTTTCTTT
. . TRBJ1-6 TRBV9 CASSVVPQGQSPLHF TGTGCCAGCAGCGTAGTACCACAGGGACAATCACCCCTCCACTTT
. . TRBJ2-3 TRBV6-5 CASNSPDTQYF TGTGCCAGCAACTCCCCGGATACGCAGTATTTT
TRBD1 . TRBJ2-1 TRBV4-3 CASSQAADRESYNEQFF TGCGCCAGCAGCCAAGCCGCAGACAGGGAGTCCTACAATGAGCAGTTCTTC
TRBD1 . TRBJ2-2 TRBV5-1 CASSLDNQGAGELFF TGCGCCAGCAGCTTGGATAACCAGGGGGCCGGGGAGCTGTTTTTT
. . TRBJ1-4 TRBV5-1 CASSRYSPTNEKLFF TGCGCCAGCAGTCGGTACAGCCCAACTAATGAAAAACTGTTTTTT
TRBD2 . TRBJ2-2 TRBV18 CASSSTSFANTGELFF TGTGCCAGCTCATCGACTAGCTTCGCGAACACCGGGGAGCTGTTTTTT